The 22 T cell receptor beta chains below all came from one sample that was sequenced in a study of lymphopenia after photon versus proton radiotherapy. Method: immunoSEQ multiplex PCR; TCRdb's copy keeps in-frame clones and lacks some. The data show tens of thousands of clones, about nine tenths seen once. The sequenced sample was peripheral blood, obtained from a patient treated with photon-based radiotherapy. The source is a woman aged 70-85 years with pancreatic cancer.

The chain couples TRBV11-2 to TRBJ1-1; maybe TRBD1 (5 bases). Trimming removed 3 bases from V and 1 base from J, with 9 bases in between. The CDR3 runs 14 residues. Looked up from germline, CDR1 is SGHAT and CDR2 is FQNNGV. The CDR3 here is CASSFAGANTEAFF. The CDR3 DNA sequence: TGTGCCAGCAGCTTCGCTGGGGCGAACACTGAAGCTTTCTTT.

The gene calls are TRBV4-1 and TRBJ1-6, with 8 bases that match TRBD1. Germline values: CDR1 MGHRA, CDR2 YSYEKL. This CDR3 is built from 14 residues. The junction had 3 bases not matched to a gene; V was cut back by 1 base and J by 10 bases. The CDR3 DNA reads as TGCGCCAGCAGCCAAGTACAGGGGGACTCACCCCTCCACTTT. Amino acid sequence: CASSQVQGDSPLHF.

The V call is TRBV5-1, the J call TRBJ2-3; tentatively, D is TRBD2 (6 bases). This CDR3 region has 15 residues. V was clipped by 1 base and J by 0 bases, with 9 bases between them. Germline CDR1 and CDR2: SGHRS and YFSETQ. CDR3 protein: CASSLLGTSTDTQYF. The CDR3 DNA reads as TGCGCCAGCAGCTTGTTAGGGACTAGCACAGATACGCAGTATTTT.

This chain links TRBV18 with TRBJ2-5; 9 bases map to TRBD2. Trimming cost V 5 bases and J 0 bases; bases outside gene matches: 13. The germline V gene encodes CDR1 KGHSH and CDR2 LQKENI. The length of the CDR3 is 18 residues. The CDR3 nucleotides read TGTGCCAGCTCATCCGCCCCGCTAGCGGGAATAAACCAAGAGACCCAGTACTTC. It encodes CASSSAPLAGINQETQYF.

The chain employs TRBV27 and TRBJ2-3, with a weak D call TRBD1 (5 bases). The CDR3 is made up of 13 amino acids. Deletions cut 7 bases from V and 2 bases from J, with 10 bases between. Germline V gene lookup returns CDR1 MNHEY and CDR2 SMNVEV (reference sequence). The CDR3 is CASMGLITDTQYF. The CDR3 DNA is TGTGCCAGCATGGGGCTTATCACAGATACGCAGTATTTT.

The genes are TRBV28 and TRBJ2-5; TRBD1 aligns across 9 bases. CDR3 length: 15 residues. J lost 6 bases, V lost 6 bases, and 11 bases had no gene match. Germline values: CDR1 MDHEN, CDR2 SYDVKM. CDR3 in DNA: TGTGCCAGCAGGGGGACTCGGGACAGGGAGAAGACCCAGTACTTC. Residues: CASRGTRDREKTQYF.

V usage is TRBV28 and J usage is TRBJ2-5, with a possible D match to TRBD2 (6 bases). The J call may be wrong; the DNA end is better matched by TRBJ2-7. In germline, CDR1 is MDHEN, CDR2 SYDVKM. The length of the CDR3 is 14 residues. The CDR3 region is CAIQSWRDSYEQYF. CDR3 in DNA: TGTGCCATCCAGTCATGGCGGGACTCCTACGAGCAGTACTTC.

The rearrangement uses TRBV7-9 and TRBJ1-1; D gene unclear. Germline V lookup: CDR1 SEHNR, CDR2 FQNEAQ (reference sequence). This CDR3 region has 13 residues. The V and J ends lost 5 bases and 1 base respectively, with 8 bases between them. CDR3 sequence reads: CASSQTENTEAFF. The CDR3 bases are TGTGCCAGCAGCCAGACCGAGAACACTGAAGCTTTCTTT.

The rearrangement links TRBV5-1 to TRBJ2-1; 11 nucleotides match TRBD2. Germline assignment: CDR1 SGHRS and CDR2 YFSETQ. The CDR3 covers 15 residues. The trim removed 5 bases at V and 7 bases at J, leaving 8 bases unmatched. The CDR3 DNA is TGCGCCAGCAGTAAAACTAGCGGGAGTAGGAATGAGCAGTTCTTC. Translating it yields CASSKTSGSRNEQFF.

This chain uses TRBV7-2 with TRBJ2-7; D is perhaps TRBD2 (6 bases). CDR1 and CDR2 (germline): SGHTA, FQGNSA. V shed 1 base and J shed 3 bases, with 16 bases lying between them. There are 16 residues in the CDR3. The DNA for the CDR3 is TGTGCCAGCAGCTTAGAGGCGGGGATGGGGTTCTACGAGCAGTACTTC. Amino acids: CASSLEAGMGFYEQYF.

The CDR3 nucleotides read TGTGCCAGTAGTATGGGGGATCCAGTTCCCGGGGCCAACGTCCTGACTTTC. Its translation is CASSMGDPVPGANVLTF. The rearrangement links TRBV19 to TRBJ2-6; D is perhaps TRBD1 or TRBD2 (5 bases each). V was cut by 3 bases and J by 4 bases, with 16 bases left in between. CDR3 length equals 17 residues. CDR1 is LNHDA and CDR2 is SQIVND in the germline V gene (reference sequence). The full variable domain, completed using reference TRBV19 and TRBJ2-6, is DGGITQSPKYLFRKEGQNVTLSCEQNLNHDAMYWYRQDPGQGLRLIYYSQIVNDFQKGDIAEGYSVSREKKESFPLTVTSAQKNPTAFYLCASSMGDPVPGANVLTFGAGSRLTVL.

The rearrangement joins TRBV27 to TRBJ2-7, with D uncertain. With 6 bases removed from V and 3 bases from J, the gap between germline ends came to 12 bases. Germline V gene data show CDR1 as MNHEY and CDR2 as SMNVEV (reference sequence). The CDR3 sequence is 13 residues long. The CDR3 loop reads CASRTDGGYEQYF. The CDR3 DNA follows: TGTGCCAGCAGGACCGACGGCGGCTACGAGCAGTACTTC.

This chain's CDR3 is CSSRGGYGYTF. In DNA form, the CDR3 reads TGCAGTTCCCGGGGTGGCTATGGCTACACCTTC. V is TRBV20-1 and J is TRBJ1-2, with no clear D. The germline V gene encodes CDR1 DFQATT and CDR2 SNEGSKA (reference sequence). V lost 8 bases and J 4 bases, leaving 11 bases between the germline ends. This CDR3 contains 11 residues.

This chain connects TRBV7-2 to TRBJ2-4; D perhaps matches TRBD2 (5 bases). This CDR3 is 15 amino acids long. The V end lost 4 bases, the J end lost 9 bases, and 19 bases lay between the germline ends. Germline V CDR1 and CDR2: SGHTA, FQGNSA. The CDR3, as DNA: TGTGCCAGCAGCTCATTGCCGGGCCCGGGGAGCATTCAGTACTTC. Encoded protein: CASSSLPGPGSIQYF. Full variable domain (missing parts from reference TRBV7-2 and TRBJ2-4): GAGVSQSPSNKVTEKGKDVELRCDPISGHTALYWYRQSLGQGLEFLIYFQGNSAPDKSGLPSDRFSAERTGGSVSTLTIQRTQQEDSAVYLCASSSLPGPGSIQYFGAGTRLSVL.

The rearrangement joins TRBV7-2 to TRBJ2-3; 8 nucleotides line up with TRBD2. Germline V gene sequence: CDR1 SGHTA, CDR2 FQGNSA. The CDR3 runs to 17 residues. With V trimmed by 2 bases and J by 8 bases, 15 bases remained unmatched. The DNA of the CDR3 is TGTGCCAGCAGCTTAAACCCCCTGAGTAGCGGGATGGGTACGCAGTATTTT. Residues: CASSLNPLSSGMGTQYF.

The chain is built from TRBV7-2 and TRBJ1-5, with 9 bases lining up with TRBD1. CDR1 is SGHTA, CDR2 FQGNSA, per germline. Losses at the gene ends were 6 bases for V and 8 bases for J; bases not matched to a gene: 5. CDR3 length: 13 amino acids. CDR3 sequence (DNA): TGTGCCAGCAGTCTCGGACAGGGGAAGCCCCAGCATTTT. It translates to CASSLGQGKPQHF.

V gene TRBV7-9 combines with J gene TRBJ1-4; maybe TRBD1 (5 bases). The CDR3 is made up of 14 amino acids. CDR1 is SEHNR and CDR2 is FQNEAQ in the germline V gene (reference sequence). Trimming took 1 base from V and 3 from J, leaving 6 bases between them. CDR3 loop: CASSLGQPNEKLFF. The CDR3 region has the DNA TGTGCCAGCAGCTTAGGACAGCCTAATGAAAAACTGTTTTTT.

The chain carries TRBV5-6 and TRBJ2-5; 7 nucleotides align to TRBD1. V was pared by 3 bases and J by 1 base, with 6 bases of the junction left unmatched. CDR1 SGHDT and CDR2 YYEEEE come from the germline V gene. The CDR3 sequence is 15 residues long. CDR3 sequence reads: CASSSFDRAQETQYF. CDR3 in DNA: TGTGCCAGCAGCTCCTTTGACAGGGCCCAAGAGACCCAGTACTTC.

V usage is TRBV6-6 and J usage is TRBJ2-7; the match to TRBD1 covers 10 bases. The length of the CDR3 is 15 residues. Looked up from germline, CDR1 is MNHNY and CDR2 is SVGAGI (reference sequence). Trimming cost V 5 bases and J 3 bases; bases outside gene matches: 7. The chain's CDR3 is CASSKGQGMDYEQYF. CDR3 nucleotides: TGTGCCAGCAGTAAGGGACAGGGGATGGACTACGAGCAGTACTTC.

The chain links TRBV28 to TRBJ2-3; a weak D match, TRBD1 (8 bases). Trimming removed 6 bases at V and 4 bases at J, with 17 bases between. Germline-derived CDR1 and CDR2 are MDHEN and SYDVKM. The CDR3 has 15 residues. CDR3 sequence: CASSLQGAGADTQYF. The CDR3 DNA reads as TGTGCCAGCAGCCTTCAGGGGGCGGGGGCAGATACGCAGTATTTT.

The genes are TRBV6-4 and TRBJ2-3, with unresolved D. The CDR3 has 11 residues. CDR1 is MRHNA, CDR2 SNTAGT, per germline. V was shortened by 6 bases and J by 7 bases, with 8 bases between the two germline ends. The CDR3 protein is CASSAGYTQYF. In nucleotides, the CDR3 is TGTGCCAGCAGCGCCGGGTATACGCAGTATTTT.

The rearrangement uses TRBV28 and TRBJ2-7, with 10 bases aligning to TRBD2. The CDR3 totals 16 residues. Looked up from germline, CDR1 is MDHEN and CDR2 is SYDVKM. V trimming: 5 bases; J trimming: 6 bases; junction bases outside the gene matches: 13. CDR3 nucleotide sequence: TGTGCCAGCAGTCCCGTATCTAGCGGGAGAATTCTCGAGCAGTACTTC. Translation gives CASSPVSSGRILEQYF.